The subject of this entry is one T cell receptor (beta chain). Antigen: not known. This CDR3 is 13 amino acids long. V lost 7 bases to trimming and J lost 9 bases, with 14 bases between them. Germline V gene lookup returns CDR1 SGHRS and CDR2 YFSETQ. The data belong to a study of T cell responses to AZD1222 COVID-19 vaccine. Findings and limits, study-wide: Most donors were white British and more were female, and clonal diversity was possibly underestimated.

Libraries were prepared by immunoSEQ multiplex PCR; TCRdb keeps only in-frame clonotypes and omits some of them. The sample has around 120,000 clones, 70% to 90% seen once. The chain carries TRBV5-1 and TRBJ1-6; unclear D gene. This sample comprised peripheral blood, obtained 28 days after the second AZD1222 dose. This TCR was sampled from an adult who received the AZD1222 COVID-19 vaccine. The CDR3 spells CASRREMGSPLHF. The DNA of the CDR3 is TGCGCCAGCCGGCGGGAAATGGGTTCACCCCTCCACTTT.